These 8 T cell receptor beta chains share one sample of origin, sequenced in a study of technical replicates of blood from a few donors. The repertoire was sequenced with immunoSEQ multiplex PCR; TCRdb's copy has only in-frame clones and lacks some. Here the sample spans 70,000 or so clones, approximately 88% being singletons. The sample taken for sequencing was PBMCs. These receptors were obtained from a human donor in good health. Some clones in this sample may be carry-over from other donors' samples.

V is TRBV4-3 and J is TRBJ2-2; TRBD2 matches 8 bases. Germline V lookup: CDR1 LGHNA, CDR2 YSLEER. The V gene end was trimmed by 0 bases and the J gene end by 1 base; junction bases not matched to a gene: 1. This CDR3 spans 16 amino acids. CDR3 coding DNA: TGCGCCAGCAGCCAAGAGGGGACTAGGAACACCGGGGAGCTGTTTTTT. It translates to CASSQEGTRNTGELFF.

This clone was seen only once. This rearrangement joins TRBV2 to TRBJ2-7; TRBD2 aligns across 12 bases. The ends lost 2 bases at V and 12 bases at J; junction bases unmatched: 5. The CDR3 runs to 13 residues. Germline loops: CDR1 SNHLY, CDR2 FYNNEI. CDR3 sequence (DNA): TGTGCCAGCAGTGAAATACTAGCGGGAGGCTGGTACTTC. Amino acid sequence: CASSEILAGGWYF.

J is TRBJ2-3 and V is TRBV10-3, with D possibly TRBD2 on 5 matching bases. V lost 8 bases and J 2 bases, leaving 23 bases between the germline ends. CDR1 and CDR2 from the germline V gene are ENHRY and SYGVKD. This CDR3 is 17 amino acids long. The CDR3 reads CAIGEGERRRFTDTQYF. The CDR3, as DNA: TGTGCCATCGGCGAGGGAGAGCGTCGGAGGTTCACAGATACGCAGTATTTT.

The genes are TRBV11-1 and TRBJ1-1, with TRBD1 identical over 9 bases. Germline V CDR1 and CDR2: SGHAT, FQDESV (reference sequence). The length of the CDR3 is 14 residues. Trimming cost V 4 bases and J 0 bases; bases outside gene matches: 0. The chain's CDR3 is CASSWDRVNTEAFF. As DNA, the CDR3 is TGTGCCAGCAGCTGGGACAGGGTGAACACTGAAGCTTTCTTT. Combining the CDR3 with reference TRBV11-1 and TRBJ1-1 gives the whole variable domain EAEVAQSPRYKITEKSQAVAFWCDPISGHATLYWYRQILGQGPELLVQFQDESVVDDSQLPKDRFSAERLKGVDSTLKIQPAELGDSAMYLCASSWDRVNTEAFFGQGTRLTVV.

V gene TRBV5-4 combines with J gene TRBJ2-7, with a tentative D call TRBD2 (6 bases). This CDR3 contains 15 residues. Germline CDR1 reads SGHNT; CDR2 reads YYREEE (reference sequence). Trimming took off 2 bases at V and 0 bases at J, with 12 bases between the two ends. CDR3 residues: CASSFRDWSSYEQYF. DNA of the CDR3: TGTGCCAGCAGCTTCCGGGACTGGAGCTCCTACGAGCAGTACTTC.

This clone was recorded only once. J is TRBJ2-7 and V is TRBV7-2; 7 bases align to TRBD2. The CDR3 consists of 15 residues. J gave up 0 bases and V 5 bases, and 7 bases lay outside the gene matches. Germline V gene data show CDR1 as SGHTA and CDR2 as FQGNSA. The CDR3 protein is CASSPPAGVSYEQYF. Written as DNA, the CDR3 is TGTGCCAGCAGCCCCCCCGCGGGGGTCTCCTACGAGCAGTACTTC.

The rearrangement uses TRBV6-1 and TRBJ2-5, with TRBD1 identical over 8 bases. The CDR3 has 15 residues. J was trimmed by 1 base and V by 6 bases; bases with no gene match: 7. Germline V gene sequence: CDR1 MNHNS, CDR2 SASEGT. The CDR3 bases are TGTGCCAGCAGACGACAGGGGACCACCCAAGAGACCCAGTACTTC. As protein: CASRRQGTTQETQYF.

The genes are TRBV7-6 and TRBJ1-5; no reliable D call. Germline V lookup: CDR1 SGHVS, CDR2 FNYEAQ. CDR3 length: 15 amino acids. The V gene lost 3 bases and the J gene lost 4 bases, with 13 bases spanning the gap. DNA for the CDR3: TGTGCCAGCAGCTTGGAGCCAATAAAAAATCAGCCCCAGCATTTT. The encoded protein is CASSLEPIKNQPQHF. Full variable domain (rest looked up from reference TRBV7-6 and TRBJ1-5): GAGVSQSPRYKVTKRGQDVALRCDPISGHVSLYWYRQALGQGPEFLTYFNYEAQQDKSGLPNDRFSAERPEGSISTLTIQRTEQRDSAMYRCASSLEPIKNQPQHFGDGTRLSIL.